A selection of T cell receptor beta chains follows, all from one sample in a study of cytomegalovirus exposure and HLA in healthy donors. TCRdb keeps only in-frame clones here, not all; method: immunoSEQ multiplex PCR. The sample has 170,000 or so clones; roughly 80% are singletons. The sequencing sample was made of PBMCs. These receptors were taken from a boy between 10 and 17 years old in good health and CMV-seronegative. Both conserved end residues are part of each CDR3.

>TRBV7-9|TRBJ1-3
CASITGTPISGNTIYF
>TRBV4-3|TRBJ2-5
CASSRTLGFETQYF
>TRBV7-9|TRBJ2-7
CSSSPRGGEQYF
>TRBV9|TRBJ1-6
CASSPAVPNSPLHF
>TRBV9|TRBJ2-7
CASSVEAGAGEQYF
>TRBV5-1|TRBJ1-4
CASSGPTGGLANEKLFF
>TRBV7-7|TRBJ2-2
CASSEGGANTGELFF
>TRBV7-9|TRBJ2-1
CASSLIPLLEQFF
>TRBV19|TRBJ2-7
CASSSRTGFAYEQYF
>TRBV9|TRBJ1-2
CASSVVGTGRAGYTF
>TRBV5-1|TRBJ2-2
CASSLEVSGRTGELFF
>TRBV19|TRBJ1-2
CASRRDQGGYTF
>TRBV30|TRBJ2-2
CAWRPDSYTGELFF
>TRBV7-2|TRBJ2-7
CASSLERSYEQYF
>TRBV5-1|TRBJ1-4
CASSFGQGREKLFF
>TRBV6-6|TRBJ1-1
CASSYGGNRGYAFF
>TRBV19|TRBJ2-7
CASSAQQGAYEQYF
>TRBV10-3|TRBJ2-2
CAISERIFGGGVSANTGELFF
>TRBV9|TRBJ2-2
CASSAEGAGFNTGELFF
>TRBV2|TRBJ2-3
CARTEPTGIGDTQYF
>TRBV19|TRBJ1-5
CASSIAGTGGFRQPQHF
>TRBV19|TRBJ1-2
CATSRQLYGYTF
>TRBV4-3|TRBJ1-1
CASSQDMVVTEAFF
>TRBV10-3|TRBJ2-5
CAISESTGREETQYF